The 14 T cell receptor beta chains listed next were all sequenced from one sample in a study of T cell changes during pregnancy in multiple sclerosis. Profiling relied on immunoSEQ multiplex PCR, and the TCRdb table lists in-frame clones only, not all of them. The sample holds about 110,000 clones, 85% to 95% seen once. The material was peripheral blood, obtained after pregnancy. These receptors all come from a female donor with multiple sclerosis, enrolled in a pregnancy study.

The chain recombines TRBV28 with TRBJ1-5; D uncertain. The ends were cut back, 7 bases at V and 3 bases at J, with 16 bases in the middle. Germline V gene lookup returns CDR1 MDHEN and CDR2 SYDVKM. The CDR3 contains 15 residues. The CDR3, as DNA: TGTGCCAGCACCCAGGTGGCAGTACACAATCAGCCCCAGCATTTT. Its protein is CASTQVAVHNQPQHF.

CDR3 DNA: TGTGCCAGCAGCTTAGGCGACAGGGTAACTGAAGCTTTCTTT. This codes for CASSLGDRVTEAFF. The chain employs TRBV11-1 and TRBJ1-1; TRBD1 matches at 7 bases. V was pared by 1 base and J by 5 bases, with 4 bases of the junction left unmatched. Per the germline V gene, CDR1 is SGHAT and CDR2 is FQDESV (reference sequence). The CDR3 contains 14 residues.

J is TRBJ1-2 and V is TRBV6-1, with D uncertain. Germline V gene lookup returns CDR1 MNHNS and CDR2 SASEGT. The length of the CDR3 is 11 residues. V lost 7 bases and J 6 bases, leaving 9 bases between the germline ends. The CDR3 sequence: CASMVANGYTF. DNA for the CDR3: TGTGCCAGCATGGTAGCTAATGGCTACACCTTC.

The genes are TRBV28 and TRBJ1-5; no clear D gene. Between the trimmed V and J ends, which lost 5 bases and 7 bases, there was a span of 6 bases. The CDR3 runs 11 residues. Germline V lookup: CDR1 MDHEN, CDR2 SYDVKM. This chain's CDR3 is CASSIRQPQHF. For the CDR3, the DNA is TGTGCCAGCAGTATCAGGCAGCCCCAGCATTTT.

This clone was found once. The chain recombines TRBV19 with TRBJ1-2; 8 positions agree with TRBD1. The CDR3 runs 15 residues. Germline V gives CDR1 LNHDA, CDR2 SQIVND (reference sequence). J gave up 6 bases and V 6 bases, and 12 bases lay outside the gene matches. The CDR3 protein is CASRTIRGRSHGYTF. CDR3 DNA: TGTGCCAGTAGGACGATCAGGGGGCGCTCGCATGGCTACACCTTC.

J is TRBJ2-2 and V is TRBV28; the D gene is possibly TRBD1 (7 bases). CDR1 is MDHEN and CDR2 is SYDVKM in the germline V gene. V gave up 3 bases and J gave up 8 bases, with 16 bases separating them. The CDR3 runs to 15 residues. The CDR3 spells CASSFRRGLLGELFF. The CDR3 DNA reads as TGTGCCAGCAGTTTTAGGAGGGGGCTGCTGGGGGAGCTGTTTTTT. Full variable domain (remainder filled in from reference TRBV28 and TRBJ2-2): DVKVTQSSRYLVKRTGEKVFLECVQDMDHENMFWYRQDPGLGLRLIYFSYDVKMKEKGDIPEGYSVSREKKERFSLILESASTNQTSMYLCASSFRRGLLGELFFGEGSRLTVL.

V gene TRBV19 combines with J gene TRBJ2-3, with D possibly being TRBD1 (5 bases). CDR1 is LNHDA, CDR2 SQIVND, per germline (reference sequence). Between the trimmed V and J ends, which lost 1 base and 2 bases, there was a span of 10 bases. The CDR3 consists of 15 residues. CDR3 residues: CASSIGAGNTDTQYF. CDR3 coding DNA: TGTGCCAGTAGTATAGGTGCAGGGAACACAGATACGCAGTATTTT.

This chain connects TRBV5-1 to TRBJ1-2; 7 bases agree with TRBD1. With V trimmed by 0 bases and J by 2 bases, 7 bases remained unmatched. Germline CDR1 and CDR2: SGHRS and YFSETQ. The CDR3 length is 16 residues. CDR3 coding DNA: TGCGCCAGCAGCTTGGAGGGGGCGGGACGGAACTATGGCTACACCTTC. Translation gives CASSLEGAGRNYGYTF.

This chain links TRBV28 with TRBJ2-2; 11 bases line up with TRBD2. Germline values: CDR1 MDHEN, CDR2 SYDVKM. The CDR3 is 16 residues long. V trimming: 5 bases; J trimming: 4 bases; junction bases outside the gene matches: 6. CDR3 loop: CASSLRLAGSTGELFF. CDR3 nucleotide sequence: TGTGCCAGCAGTCTGCGACTAGCGGGAAGCACCGGGGAGCTGTTTTTT.

This sequence joins TRBV30 and TRBJ1-2; unclear D gene. The CDR3 has 12 residues. Deletions cut 0 bases from V and 6 bases from J, with 8 bases between. In germline, CDR1 is GTSNPN, CDR2 SVGIG (reference sequence). DNA for the CDR3: TGTGCCTGGAGTGTACGCCAGGATGGCTACACCTTC. It yields the protein CAWSVRQDGYTF.

V usage is TRBV10-3 and J usage is TRBJ1-5; D remains ambiguous. The CDR3 totals 13 residues. Looked up from germline, CDR1 is ENHRY and CDR2 is SYGVKD. The germline V and J ends were trimmed by 6 bases and 4 bases, with 10 bases remaining between them. The CDR3: CAISEGGNQPQHF. The DNA for the CDR3 is TGTGCCATCAGCGAGGGAGGGAATCAGCCCCAGCATTTT.

The rearrangement uses TRBV27 and TRBJ2-6, with 7 bases lining up with TRBD1. V lost 10 bases, J lost 2 bases, and 17 bases stayed unmatched. The CDR3 runs 18 residues. Per germline, CDR1 MNHEY and CDR2 SMNVEV (reference sequence). The CDR3 DNA sequence: TGTGCCACCTCATCATGGGACAGCCAGTCCCCTGGGGCCAACGTCCTGACTTTC. Its translation is CATSSWDSQSPGANVLTF.

This clone has a single count. The rearrangement joins TRBV13 to TRBJ1-1; D call uncertain. V was clipped by 1 base and J by 1 base, with 4 bases between them. There are 13 residues in the CDR3. The germline CDR1 and CDR2 sequences are PRHDT and FYEKMQ (reference sequence). The CDR3 is CASSLERNTEAFF. CDR3 nucleotide sequence: TGTGCCAGCAGCTTAGAGAGGAACACTGAAGCTTTCTTT.

This clone showed up just a few times. This rearrangement joins TRBV7-2 to TRBJ1-6; 8 bases fit TRBD1. Germline V gene lookup returns CDR1 SGHTA and CDR2 FQGNSA. This CDR3 spans 16 amino acids. With V trimmed by 5 bases and J by 7 bases, 10 bases remained unmatched. DNA of the CDR3: TGTGCCAGCAGCATTGTTCCGGGACAGGACAATTCACCCCTCCACTTT. Translated: CASSIVPGQDNSPLHF.